One and the same sample provided the 10 T cell receptor beta chains below, sequenced in a study of beta chain features in type 1 diabetes. Since all of the isolated RNA was reverse transcribed, expressed TCRB transcripts were what got sequenced. Repertoires were generated with immunoSEQ multiplex PCR, while TCRdb's copy carries only in-frame clones and drops some. The data show about 150,000 clones, around 8.5% seen once. Sequencing used central memory CD4+ T cells from blood. All receptors derive from a man between 18 and 29 years old in good health.

The chain is built from TRBV7-9 and TRBJ2-2, with D maybe TRBD2 (6 bases). This CDR3 has 16 amino acids. V was cut by 1 base and J by 6 bases, with 15 bases left in between. Germline lookup yields CDR1 SEHNR and CDR2 FQNEAQ (reference sequence). CDR3 amino acids: CASSLDRGSAPGELFF. The DNA for the CDR3 is TGTGCCAGCAGCTTAGATCGGGGGAGCGCCCCCGGGGAGCTGTTTTTT.

This clone was observed a handful of times. V is TRBV30 and J is TRBJ1-3; tentatively, D is TRBD1 (6 bases). CDR3 length: 12 amino acids. Per the germline V gene, CDR1 is GTSNPN and CDR2 is SVGIG (reference sequence). V was cut by 5 bases and J by 3 bases, with 8 bases left in between. The CDR3 loop is CAWGTRGNTIYF. For the CDR3, the DNA is TGTGCCTGGGGGACACGTGGAAACACCATATATTTT.

This clone was observed a few times. The chain has TRBV18 and TRBJ2-5; the match to TRBD1 covers 7 bases. Germline CDR1 KGHSH, CDR2 LQKENI. V lost 3 bases to trimming and J lost 2 bases; unmatched junction nucleotides: 6. The CDR3 has 15 amino acids. CDR3: CASSPRTGVQETQYF. The DNA for the CDR3 is TGTGCCAGCTCACCGCGAACAGGGGTGCAAGAGACCCAGTACTTC.

This clone was recorded a few times. The V call is TRBV9, the J call TRBJ2-5; 9 bases fit TRBD1. V was clipped by 3 bases and J by 2 bases; unmatched bases: 8. Germline lookup yields CDR1 SGDLS and CDR2 YYNGEE. CDR3 size: 16 residues. CDR3 nucleotides: TGTGCCAGCAGCGCCCGGACAGGGGTAGGACAAGAGACCCAGTACTTC. Protein: CASSARTGVGQETQYF.

This clone was seen at least ten times. The gene calls are TRBV29-1 and TRBJ2-7; 8 nucleotides align to TRBD2. Looked up from germline, CDR1 is SQVTM and CDR2 is ANQGSEA. The CDR3 consists of 12 residues. V was pared by 4 bases and J by 8 bases, with 7 bases of the junction left unmatched. In nucleotides, the CDR3 is TGCAGCGTTGCGGTGACTAGCGACAAGCAGTACTTC. The encoded protein is CSVAVTSDKQYF.

The chain combines TRBV27 with TRBJ2-7, with 7 bases aligning to TRBD1. The CDR3 spans 14 residues. Trimming at V came to 6 bases and at J to 0 bases, leaving 5 bases not matched to a gene. CDR1 is MNHEY and CDR2 is SMNVEV in the germline V gene (reference sequence). The CDR3 coding sequence is TGTGCCAGCAGGGCCGGGACAGTCTCCTACGAGCAGTACTTC. It encodes CASRAGTVSYEQYF.

This clone was seen a few times. The rearrangement joins TRBV7-2 to TRBJ2-1; weak D call: TRBD2 (5 bases). The CDR3 runs to 13 residues. Germline-derived CDR1 and CDR2 are SGHTA and FQGNSA. Between the trimmed V and J ends, which lost 6 bases and 7 bases, there was a span of 13 bases. The CDR3, as DNA: TGTGCCAGCAGTCCTACCTCGGGGAATGAGCAGTTCTTC. Residues: CASSPTSGNEQFF. Based on the CDR3 plus reference TRBV7-2 and TRBJ2-1, the full variable domain is GAGVSQSPSNKVTEKGKDVELRCDPISGHTALYWYRQSLGQGLEFLIYFQGNSAPDKSGLPSDRFSAERTGGSVSTLTIQRTQQEDSAVYLCASSPTSGNEQFFGPGTRLTVL.

This clone was seen more than once but under ten times. The chain combines TRBV7-2 with TRBJ2-1; TRBD2 might be the D (6 bases). The CDR3 loop spans 15 amino acids. Between the trimmed V and J ends, which lost 4 bases and 7 bases, there was a span of 17 bases. From germline, CDR1 is SGHTA and CDR2 FQGNSA. CDR3 region: CASSSPRRGGNEQFF. DNA of the CDR3: TGTGCCAGCAGCTCCCCGCGGAGGGGTGGTAATGAGCAGTTCTTC. Using reference TRBV7-2 and TRBJ2-1 for the parts outside the CDR3, the full variable domain is GAGVSQSPSNKVTEKGKDVELRCDPISGHTALYWYRQSLGQGLEFLIYFQGNSAPDKSGLPSDRFSAERTGGSVSTLTIQRTQQEDSAVYLCASSSPRRGGNEQFFGPGTRLTVL.

This clone was counted at least ten times. The genes are TRBV30 and TRBJ2-6, with a weak D call TRBD1 (7 bases). The CDR3 consists of 17 residues. Trimming took 1 base from V and 0 from J, leaving 13 bases between them. CDR1 and CDR2 (germline): GTSNPN, SVGIG (reference sequence). CDR3 region: CAWSAFRGDSGANVLTF. The CDR3, as DNA: TGTGCCTGGAGTGCATTCAGGGGGGACTCTGGGGCCAACGTCCTGACTTTC.

The chain is built from TRBV30 and TRBJ1-5; D might be TRBD1 (5 bases). This CDR3 is 14 amino acids long. CDR1 is GTSNPN and CDR2 is SVGIG in the germline V gene (reference sequence). The V gene lost 2 bases and the J gene lost 6 bases, with 14 bases spanning the gap. The CDR3 DNA sequence: TGTGCCTGGAGTCTACTGCAGGGTAGTCAGCCCCAGCATTTT. Its protein is CAWSLLQGSQPQHF.